One T cell receptor (beta chain) is described in this entry. As yet, its antigen is unknown. This specimen belongs to a study of T cells after yellow fever vaccination. Broader study findings: A large majority of primary-vaccination clones showed up again after the booster (96% CD4, 75% to 90% CD8).

TCRdb reprocessed the 5' RACE reads via MiXCR and lists one record per CDR3 protein. The table lists under 70,000 distinct CDR3 sequences, approximately 6.9% of them singletons. V lost 5 bases, J lost 1 base, and 10 bases stayed unmatched. The CDR3 is made up of 15 amino acids. CDR1 and CDR2 from the germline V gene are DFQATT and SNEGSKA (reference sequence). This clonotype originated in a man aged 18 to 29 who received the YFV17D yellow fever vaccine. The sequencing here drew on CD8+ T cells sorted from PBMCs, taken on the day of the first yellow fever vaccination. The chain joins TRBV20-1 to TRBJ1-1; TRBD1 agrees at 7 bases. This CDR3 reads CSALDDRAPNTEAFF. For the CDR3, the DNA is TGCAGTGCTCTGGATGACAGGGCCCCGAACACTGAAGCTTTCTTT.